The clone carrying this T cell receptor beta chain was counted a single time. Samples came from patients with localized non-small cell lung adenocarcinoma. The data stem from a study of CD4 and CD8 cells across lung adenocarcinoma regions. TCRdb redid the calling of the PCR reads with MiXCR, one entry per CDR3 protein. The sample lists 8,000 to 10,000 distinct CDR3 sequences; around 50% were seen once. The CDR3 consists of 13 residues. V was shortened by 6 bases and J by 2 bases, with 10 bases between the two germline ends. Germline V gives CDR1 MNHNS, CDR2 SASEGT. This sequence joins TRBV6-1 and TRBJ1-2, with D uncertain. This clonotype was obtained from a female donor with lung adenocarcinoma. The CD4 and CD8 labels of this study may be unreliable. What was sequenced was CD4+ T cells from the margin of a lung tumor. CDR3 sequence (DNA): TGTGCCAGCAGATGGAGCCGAAACTATGGCTACACCTTC. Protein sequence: CASRWSRNYGYTF.